Shown below are 14 T cell receptor beta chains from a single sample sequenced in a study of T cells in Graves' hyperthyroidism and ophthalmopathy. Template material for amplifying TCR beta CDR3 regions consisted of RNA transcripts. The TCR CDR3 was amplified in a first-round RT-PCR using the HTBI primer set. TCRdb reprocessed the multiplex PCR reads via MiXCR and lists one record per CDR3 protein. The sample gives hundreds of thousands of distinct CDR3 sequences, around 14% of which show up once; 5.8% is in the top ten. Sequenced sample: blood. The source is a woman under 40 with Graves' hyperthyroidism that later progressed to Graves' ophthalmopathy.

This clonotype was detected a few times. The genes are TRBV20-1 and TRBJ1-1; 7 bases fit TRBD1. The CDR3 totals 13 residues. J gave up 1 base and V 5 bases, and 4 bases lay outside the gene matches. Germline assignment: CDR1 DFQATT and CDR2 SNEGSKA (reference sequence). CDR3 sequence reads: CSAGGQSNTEAFF. CDR3 nucleotide sequence: TGCAGTGCTGGGGGACAGTCGAACACTGAAGCTTTCTTT.

Many counts were recorded for this clonotype. The rearrangement uses TRBV10-3 and TRBJ2-7; D unclear. The CDR3 extends over 15 amino acids. Trimming removed 2 bases at V and 0 bases at J, with 11 bases between. Germline V CDR1 and CDR2: ENHRY, SYGVKD. The CDR3 nucleotides are TGTGCCATCAGTGAGACCATGACGAGCTCCTACGAGCAGTACTTC. This translates into CAISETMTSSYEQYF.

There are many counts of this clonotype. J is TRBJ2-1 and V is TRBV6-2 or TRBV6-3, with 9 positions matching TRBD2. CDR1 and CDR2 from the germline V gene are MNHEY and SVGEGT. The CDR3 totals 16 residues. V was clipped by 5 bases and J by 5 bases; unmatched bases: 10. The CDR3 is CASSPQAGGTNNEQFF. The DNA of the CDR3 is TGTGCCAGCAGTCCCCAGGCGGGAGGGACTAACAATGAGCAGTTCTTC.

This chain joins TRBV15 and TRBJ1-2, with a tentative D call TRBD1 (6 bases). The length of the CDR3 is 16 residues. V was clipped by 0 bases and J by 5 bases, with 16 bases between them. Germline V CDR1 and CDR2: LNHNV, YYDKDF (reference sequence). The CDR3 DNA reads TGTGCCACCAGCAGAGAGAGAGGGCAGGGGATTTATGGCTACACCTTC. Amino acid sequence: CATSRERGQGIYGYTF.

In the case of this clonotype: This may be a read error: a much more frequent sequence differs by one nucleotide. V and J are TRBV28 and TRBJ1-6, with D possibly TRBD1 on 5 matching bases. Germline V CDR1 and CDR2: MDHEN, SYDVKM. The CDR3 sequence is 15 residues long. Here the CDR3 reads CASSPGGGLGSPPHF. CDR3 sequence (DNA): TGTGCCAGCAGTCCCGGCGGGGGGTTAGGTTCACCCCCCCACTTT.

As for this clonotype: A read error is possible here, since a much larger clone lies one base away. This chain uses TRBV6-1 with TRBJ2-7, with 9 nucleotides matching TRBD1. From germline, CDR1 is MNHNS and CDR2 SASEGT. V trimming: 3 bases; J trimming: 1 base; junction bases outside the gene matches: 4. This CDR3 has 15 amino acids. CDR3 sequence reads: CASSDPGTGSYEQYF. The CDR3 coding sequence is TGTGCCAGCAGTGACCCCGGGACAGGGTCCTACGAGCAGTACTTC.

This clonotype was counted many times. The CDR3 region has the DNA TGTGCCACCGCCCCAGGGGGGCGTGAAGCTTTCTTT. It encodes CATAPGGREAFF. The chain combines TRBV11-3 with TRBJ1-1; 7 bases fit TRBD1. In germline, CDR1 is SGHNT, CDR2 YENEEA. V trimming: 10 bases; J trimming: 7 bases; junction bases outside the gene matches: 9. The CDR3 is 12 amino acids. Full variable domain (outside the CDR3, taken from reference TRBV11-3 and TRBJ1-1): EAGVVQSPRYKIIEKKQPVAFWCNPISGHNTLYWYLQNLGQGPELLIRYENEEAVDDSQLPKDRFSAERLKGVDSTLKIQPAELGDSAVYLCATAPGGREAFFGQGTRLTVV.

This rearrangement joins TRBV6-2 or TRBV6-3 to TRBJ1-5; D remains unclear. Germline V CDR1 and CDR2: MNHEY, SVGEGT. V was trimmed by 0 bases and J by 7 bases, leaving 13 bases between them. The CDR3 totals 15 residues. The CDR3 sequence: CASSYSNAPTQPQHF. The CDR3, as DNA: TGTGCCAGCAGTTACTCGAATGCCCCTACACAGCCCCAGCATTTT.

As for this clonotype: A read error may produce the germline difference seen at one junction end. V is TRBV18 and J is TRBJ2-1; D might be TRBD1 (6 bases). Per the germline V gene, CDR1 is KGHSH and CDR2 is LQKENI. This CDR3 region has 15 residues. In DNA form, the CDR3 reads TGTGCCAGCTCAGCACCAGGGGATTCCTACAATGAGCAGTTCTTC. Translated, it gives CASSAPGDSYNEQFF.

The rearrangement links TRBV15 to TRBJ1-2; 7 bases agree with TRBD1. Germline CDR1 reads LNHNV; CDR2 reads YYDKDF (reference sequence). The CDR3 consists of 15 residues. The J segment lost 4 bases and the V segment lost 3 bases, leaving 8 bases of the junction unmatched. The CDR3 sequence: CATSRALGQFYGYTF. DNA for the CDR3: TGTGCCACCAGCAGGGCCTTGGGACAGTTCTATGGCTACACCTTC.

The chain joins TRBV7-6 to TRBJ2-2; D assignment may be TRBD1 or TRBD2 (5 bases each). Germline loops: CDR1 SGHVS, CDR2 FNYEAQ. V was trimmed by 1 base and J by 6 bases, leaving 12 bases between them. CDR3 size: 15 residues. The CDR3 region has the DNA TGTGCCAGCAGCTTAGTCCCAGGGACCTCCGGGGAGCTGTTTTTT. It yields the protein CASSLVPGTSGELFF.

The table lists this clonotype with many counts. The V gene is TRBV28, the J gene TRBJ1-5; D is unresolved. CDR1 MDHEN and CDR2 SYDVKM come from the germline V gene. V shed 3 bases and J shed 3 bases, with 9 bases lying between them. This CDR3 is 14 amino acids long. This CDR3 is CASSFGPINQPQHF. Written as DNA, the CDR3 is TGTGCCAGCAGTTTCGGACCGATCAATCAGCCCCAGCATTTT.

This clonotype was observed at least ten times. The V call is TRBV19, the J call TRBJ2-5; D may be TRBD1 (6 bases). CDR3 length: 14 amino acids. The V end lost 2 bases, the J end lost 5 bases, and 12 bases lay between the germline ends. Germline lookup yields CDR1 LNHDA and CDR2 SQIVND (reference sequence). This chain's CDR3 is CASSILERGETQYF. CDR3 nucleotide sequence: TGTGCCAGTAGTATACTAGAAAGGGGGGAGACCCAGTACTTC. The full variable domain, completed using reference TRBV19 and TRBJ2-5, is DGGITQSPKYLFRKEGQNVTLSCEQNLNHDAMYWYRQDPGQGLRLIYYSQIVNDFQKGDIAEGYSVSREKKESFPLTVTSAQKNPTAFYLCASSILERGETQYFGPGTRLLVL.

V and J are TRBV7-2 and TRBJ1-5; D not resolved. Trimming took 0 bases from V and 3 from J, leaving 9 bases between them. The V gene's germline CDR1 is SGHTA and CDR2 FQGNSA. CDR3 length: 15 residues. The CDR3 DNA is TGTGCCAGCAGCTTAGCGGGAGGAGACAATCAGCCCCAGCATTTT. Translation gives CASSLAGGDNQPQHF. Full variable domain (rest looked up from reference TRBV7-2 and TRBJ1-5): GAGVSQSPSNKVTEKGKDVELRCDPISGHTALYWYRQSLGQGLEFLIYFQGNSAPDKSGLPSDRFSAERTGGSVSTLTIQRTQQEDSAVYLCASSLAGGDNQPQHFGDGTRLSIL.